This T cell receptor beta chain was identified in a study of cytomegalovirus exposure and HLA in healthy donors. Study-wide findings and caveats: For cytomegalovirus status, the classifier reportedly gave diagnoses with high specificity and sensitivity. According to a later analysis, most TCR beta chains associated with CMV appeared HLA-restricted.

With respect to this clone: Antigen unknown.

PCR primers comprised 60 Vbeta and 13 Jbeta primers. Here immunoSEQ multiplex PCR was the method, and the copy in TCRdb shows in-frame clones only, minus some. The sample consists of about 99,000 clones, approximately 73% of them appearing once. The sequence derives from a young woman in good health and CMV-seropositive. The source material was PBMCs.

CDR3 coding DNA: TGTGCCACTCAGCGGGAGAGCTCCTACGAGCAGTACTTC. Translated: CATQRESSYEQYF. This chain joins TRBV10-3 and TRBJ2-7; 8 nucleotides agree with TRBD2. The CDR3 is 13 residues long. Germline-derived CDR1 and CDR2 are ENHRY and SYGVKD. The trim removed 10 bases at V and 0 bases at J, leaving 5 bases unmatched.